The clone carrying this TCR beta chain appeared many times. As yet, its antigen is unknown. The record originates from a study of T cells after yellow fever vaccination. About the study: Preparation of fractions with low cell numbers was performed using SMART-Seq v4 Ultra Low Input. Whole-study findings and limits: Clonotype sharing between CD4 and CD8 compartments was small.

The CDR3 covers 16 residues. The V segment lost 2 bases and the J segment 0 bases; nucleotides outside the gene matches: 6. Germline CDR1 LGHNA, CDR2 YSLEER. UMIs and a universal primer site were added when TCR cDNA was made by 5'RACE template switching. TCRdb reprocessed the 5' RACE reads with MiXCR, giving one entry per CDR3 protein. Among 250,000 or so distinct CDR3 sequences listed, about 3.9% were seen once. Sample: PBMCs, taken 15 days after the yellow fever booster vaccination. The sequence came from a man aged 18 to 29 who received the YFV17D yellow fever vaccine. The V call is TRBV4-3, the J call TRBJ1-1; 7 bases are a match to TRBD1. CDR3 DNA: TGCGCCAGCAGCCAAACAGGGGAATGGGTGAACACTGAAGCTTTCTTT. Translation gives CASSQTGEWVNTEAFF.